This TCR beta chain was identified in a study of beta chain features in type 1 diabetes. Since all of the isolated RNA was reverse transcribed, expressed TCRB transcripts were what got sequenced. Data came from immunoSEQ multiplex PCR; TCRdb stores just in-frame clones and leaves some out. The table includes hundreds of thousands of clones, around 30% detected once. On this clone: As yet, its antigen is unknown.

Study-level findings and limits: Whatever favoring of shorter templates PCR might show would apply equally to patients and controls.

The germline V and J ends were trimmed by 4 bases and 7 bases, with 17 bases remaining between them. This CDR3 has 15 amino acids. The germline V gene has CDR1 LGHNA and CDR2 YSLEER. The specimen sequenced was naive CD4+ T cells from blood. The chain employs TRBV4-3 and TRBJ1-5; weak D call: TRBD1 (6 bases). This TCR was recovered from a man between 18 and 29 years old in good health. The DNA for the CDR3 is TGCGCCAGCAGCCGCACCTCAGGGGCTGGGCAGCCCCAGCATTTT. Its protein is CASSRTSGAGQPQHF.